This T cell receptor beta chain stems from a study of T cells expressing NK-cell markers (dated by TCRdb to about 2020). Background on the whole study: In sorted CD3+CD56+NKG2C+, CD3+CD56+NKG2C- and CD3+CD56-NKG2C+ T-cell subsets from eight donors, TCR beta-chain repertoires were profiled. Seven of the eight sequenced donors were HCMV-seropositive and one was HCMV-seronegative. The study sequenced eight donors, all healthy volunteers chosen at random: three men and five women. Sequencing of the libraries produced 2 x 150 bp reads on Illumina HiSeq 2000/2500, MiSeq or NextSeq. Broad study findings and their caveats: In several donors, the dominant CD3+CD56+NKG2C+ clonotypes were among the top 10 CD8+ clonotypes and accounted for roughly 1.0-7.5% of CD8+ T cells. It remained unclear whether the expanded NKG2C-expressing T cell clones were specific for HCMV antigens. Those dominant clonotypes were again the most abundant among CD3+CD56-NKG2C+ cells in several donors, at about 28.3-65%.

HCMV serostatus was determined by detecting HCMV-specific IgG in serum with a commercial ELISA kit. Ficoll density gradient centrifugation was used to isolate peripheral blood mononuclear cells from blood. Sequencer: Illumina HiSeq 2000. The TCR beta cDNA libraries were made using 5'RACE template switching, a step that added both a universal primer site and unique molecular identifiers. Synthesis of cDNA was primed from the TCR beta constant segment and was followed by two consecutive PCR amplification steps. In the source study's methods: MIGEC was used to demultiplex reads and group reads by UMI, and MiTCR was used to assemble and quantify clonotypes. To exclude erroneous sequences, any TCR cDNA sequence not supported by at least two reads was discarded. The tcR package was used for downstream repertoire analysis, and clonotypes were matched across fractions by CDR3 nucleotide sequence plus V segment. VDJmatch was used to annotate antigen specificity against VDJdb, with one amino acid substitution in CDR3 allowed. Following TCRdb reprocessing, every CDR3 protein sequence forms one entry, and DNA is not provided. These V and J calls originate from TCRdb's pipeline instead of the authors' own analysis. This sample's records show roughly 350,000 distinct CDR3 sequences. The top ten clones comprise around 5.2% of the sample.

CDR1 is given as ENHRY and CDR2 as SYGVKD, both from the germline V gene. The CDR3 covers 13 residues, taking in both the cysteine and the phenylalanine. The protein alone is recorded here. For this clonotype: Its binding antigen is unknown.

Sequencing used blood T cells: a sorted CD56 or NKG2C T cell subset, CD4+ or CD8+ T cells, or bulk PBMC T cells (not recorded which). This TCR was sampled from a man aged 18-75 years in good health. The sequence joins TRBV10-3 to TRBJ2-5; TCRdb's D call, TRBD1, is unchecked because there is no DNA. The CDR3 loop reads CASAGKTGETQYF.